Reported below is one T cell receptor beta chain. Its specific antigen is unknown. No base qualities exist here, and no much larger clone lies one base off it. This specimen belongs to a study of blood T cell repertoires in COVID-19 (dated by TCRdb to about 2020). With regard to the full study: Samples from collaborators originated in the United States, Italy and Spain and spanned both the acute and convalescent phases of COVID-19. A de-identified subject ID, COVID-19 status, age in years and sex were almost always included in the sample metadata. The samples were drawn from two sources: the first 160 participants of the ongoing ImmuneRACE study, and 1,000 to 1,500 subjects contributed by 6 global collaborators. HLA class I and class II types, where available, came from metadata supplied by the sample provider rather than from assay-based typing. Deeply sampled blood TCRbeta repertoires from subjects exposed to, actively infected with, or recovered from COVID-19 were included in the dataset. The repertoires were released in a freely available public database meant as a resource for research on the immune response to SARS-CoV-2. The prospective study material was composed of cDNA or gDNA derived from T cells, B-cell-depleted T cells, or PBMCs. Results and caveats for the whole study, not just this receptor: Clinical and demographic metadata were provided uncurated, with the amount varying by source and participant.

The CDR3 measures 19 amino acids from cysteine to phenylalanine. Only CDR3 DNA remains: 57 bases, in frame from the first base. The germline V gene (reference sequence) gives CDR1 as MNHNY and CDR2 as SVGAGI. At the junction V is shortened by 5 bases and J by 0 bases; bases outside the gene matches: 11. TCRbeta CDR3 regions were amplified from genomic DNA using the immunoSEQ Assay, a bias-controlled multiplex PCR. The source study handled its data this way. Nucleated cell counts per sample were estimated from amplification of reference gene primers within the assay. To quantify the absolute abundance of each unique TCRbeta CDR3 rearrangement, sequence reads were collapsed and filtered. For each sample, productive Simpson clonality was calculated by taking the square root of Simpson's diversity index across productive rearrangements. The table was pulled from immuneACCESS by TCRdb, which kept in-frame rearrangements only. Such tables lose some clones; where checked, under half of the loss comes from unresolved V genes, and the rest has no known cause. V and J calls and clone size are copied from that table; D and trimming were computed from the DNA. For this sample the table gives about 400,000 clones, of which over 75% were detected only once. The ten largest clones represent around 1.9% of the sample.

In the prospective study, participants were roughly 18 to 90 years old, resided in 20 to 30 geographic areas of the United States, and were enrolled through a virtual design. In the prospective study, participants were assigned to cohorts based on the clinical history participants reported in a screening survey and a study questionnaire. Mobile phlebotomists in the prospective study collected whole blood, serum and a nasopharyngeal or oropharyngeal swab from every participant. Participants in the prospective study had the option to provide additional blood draws and questionnaires over a roughly two-month period. Prospective study blood samples were shipped either frozen or at room temperature before DNA extraction.

The receptor was isolated from a woman between 40 and 55 years old with acute COVID-19. The specimen was PBMCs or T cells enriched from blood (not recorded which). This receptor chain uses TRBV6-6 and TRBJ2-1, with 12 bases matching TRBD2. The DNA reads TGTGCCAGCAGTCGCGAGACTAGCGGGGGACACTACTCCTACAATGAGCAGTTCTTC. The translation is CASSRETSGGHYSYNEQFF.